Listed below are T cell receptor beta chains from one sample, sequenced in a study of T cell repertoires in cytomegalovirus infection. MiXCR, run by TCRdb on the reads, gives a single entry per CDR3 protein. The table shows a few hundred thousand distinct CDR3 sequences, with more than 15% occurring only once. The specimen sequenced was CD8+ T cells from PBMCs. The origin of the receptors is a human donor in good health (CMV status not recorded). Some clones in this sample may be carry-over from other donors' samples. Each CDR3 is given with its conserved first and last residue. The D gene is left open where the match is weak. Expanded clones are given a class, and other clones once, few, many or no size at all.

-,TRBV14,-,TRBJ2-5,CASSPLGVGSQYF,TGTGCCAGCAGCCCCCTGGGGGTAGGGTCCCAGTACTTC
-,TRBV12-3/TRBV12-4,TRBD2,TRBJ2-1,CASSFGLAGGTANNEQFF,TGTGCCAGCAGTTTCGGACTAGCGGGGGGCACCGCTAACAATGAGCAGTTCTTC
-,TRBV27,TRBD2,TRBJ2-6,CASSLTSAGANVLTF,TGTGCCAGCAGTTTAACTAGCGCCGGGGCCAACGTCCTGACTTTC
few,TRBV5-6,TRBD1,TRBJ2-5,CASSLWDRQETQYF,TGTGCCAGCAGCTTGTGGGACAGACAAGAGACCCAGTACTTC
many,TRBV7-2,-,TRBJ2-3,CASTQATARTDTQYF,TGTGCCAGCACCCAGGCAACCGCACGCACAGATACGCAGTATTTT
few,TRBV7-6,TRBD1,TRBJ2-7,CASSLVQGASSYEQYF,TGTGCCAGCAGCTTAGTACAGGGGGCATCATCCTACGAGCAGTACTTC
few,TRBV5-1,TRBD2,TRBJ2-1,CASSLAGTSSYNEQFF,TGCGCCAGCAGCTTGGCCGGGACTAGCTCCTACAATGAGCAGTTCTTC
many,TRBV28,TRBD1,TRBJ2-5,CASSPGTVHETQYF,TGTGCCAGCAGTCCCGGGACAGTTCACGAGACCCAGTACTTC
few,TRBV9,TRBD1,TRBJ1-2,CASSVGQGEYYGYTF,TGTGCCAGCAGCGTAGGTCAGGGGGAATACTATGGCTACACCTTC
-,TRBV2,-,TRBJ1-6,CASTPGAAINSPLHF,TGTGCCAGCACGCCCGGGGCAGCGATTAATTCACCCCTCCACTTT
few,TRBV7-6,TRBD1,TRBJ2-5,CASSQGQGTGETQYF,TGTGCTAGCAGCCAGGGACAGGGGACGGGAGAGACCCAGTACTTC
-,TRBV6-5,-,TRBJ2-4,CASSYSLAGAPNIQYF,TGTGCCAGCAGTTACAGTCTTGCGGGGGCCCCAAACATTCAGTACTTC
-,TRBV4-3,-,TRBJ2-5,CASSPQGGGYQETQYF,TGCGCCAGCAGCCCCCAGGGGGGAGGATACCAAGAGACCCAGTACTTC
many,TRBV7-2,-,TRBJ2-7,CASSSYRDIYEQYF,TGTGCCAGCAGCTCCTACCGGGACATATACGAGCAGTACTTC
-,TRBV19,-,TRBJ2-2,CASSSLAKVTGELFF,TGTGCCAGTAGTAGTCTAGCGAAGGTGACCGGGGAGCTGTTTTTT
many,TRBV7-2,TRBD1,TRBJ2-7,CASSFGQGIEQYF,TGTGCCAGCAGCTTTGGACAGGGCATCGAGCAGTACTTC
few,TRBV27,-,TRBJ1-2,CASSSLHKGRDYGYTF,TGTGCCAGCAGTTCCCTTCACAAAGGACGGGACTATGGCTACACCTTC
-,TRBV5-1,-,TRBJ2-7,CASSPWTAYEQYF,TGCGCCAGCAGCCCATGGACAGCCTACGAGCAGTACTTC
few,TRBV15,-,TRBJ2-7,CATSRDASYEQYF,TGTGCCACCAGCAGGGACGCCTCCTACGAGCAGTACTTC
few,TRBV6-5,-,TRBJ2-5,CASSYATGTGRETQYF,TGTGCCAGCAGTTACGCGACAGGGACGGGGAGGGAGACCCAGTACTTC
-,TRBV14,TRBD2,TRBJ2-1,CASSQGAGGSHNEQFF,TGTGCCAGCAGCCAAGGGGCCGGGGGGTCACACAATGAGCAGTTCTTC
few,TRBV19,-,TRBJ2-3,CASSVDGEPSTDTQYF,TGTGCCAGTAGTGTCGACGGGGAACCTAGCACAGATACGCAGTATTTT
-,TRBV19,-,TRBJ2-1,CASSTGSWNEQFF,TGTGCCAGTAGTACAGGATCATGGAATGAGCAGTTCTTC
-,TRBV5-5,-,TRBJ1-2,CASSLTGSTYGYTF,TGTGCCAGCAGCTTAACAGGGTCCACCTATGGCTACACCTTC
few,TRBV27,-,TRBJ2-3,CASSEDEPGARGTDTQYF,TGTGCCAGCAGTGAGGACGAACCAGGCGCAAGGGGCACAGATACGCAGTATTTT
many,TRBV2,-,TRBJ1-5,CASSQALDNQPQHF,TGTGCCAGCAGTCAGGCCTTGGACAATCAGCCCCAGCATTTT
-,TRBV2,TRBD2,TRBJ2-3,CASSAGAGESTDTQYF,TGTGCCAGCAGTGCTGGAGCGGGGGAGAGCACAGATACGCAGTATTTT
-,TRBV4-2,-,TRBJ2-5,CASSQDVVGLETQYF,TGTGCCAGCAGCCAAGATGTGGTAGGGTTAGAGACCCAGTACTTC
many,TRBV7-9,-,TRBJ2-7,CASSSAEWNTVFEQYF,TGTGCCAGCAGCTCCGCCGAATGGAATACGGTCTTCGAGCAGTACTTC
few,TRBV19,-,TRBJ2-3,CASSIGGRNTDTQYF,TGTGCCAGTAGTATCGGGGGACGGAACACAGATACGCAGTATTTT
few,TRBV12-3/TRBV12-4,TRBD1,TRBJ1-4,CASSFLFGRNRTGDEKLFF,TGTGCCAGCAGTTTCCTCTTCGGCCGGAACCGGACAGGGGATGAAAAACTGTTTTTT
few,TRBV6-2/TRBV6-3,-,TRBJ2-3,CASSQGPPWTQYF,TGTGCCAGCAGTCAAGGCCCTCCTTGGACGCAGTATTTT
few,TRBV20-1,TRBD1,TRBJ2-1,CSASSFGQGVLDEQFF,TGCAGTGCTAGTAGTTTTGGCCAGGGGGTTTTGGATGAGCAGTTCTTC
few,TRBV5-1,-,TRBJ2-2,CASSGDGVTGELFF,TGCGCCAGCAGCGGGGACGGAGTGACCGGGGAGCTGTTTTTT
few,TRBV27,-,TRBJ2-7,CASSQVAGQLSYEQYF,TGTGCCAGCAGCCAAGTGGCGGGACAGCTCTCCTACGAGCAGTACTTC
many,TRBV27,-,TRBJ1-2,CASSPPSGYGYTF,TGTGCCAGCAGTCCCCCCTCGGGGTATGGCTACACCTTC
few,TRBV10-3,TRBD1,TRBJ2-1,CAISVRQGSYNEQFF,TGTGCCATCAGTGTCCGACAGGGCTCCTACAATGAGCAGTTCTTC
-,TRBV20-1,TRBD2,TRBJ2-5,CSARDPSGGVAGETQYF,TGCAGTGCTCGAGACCCCAGCGGGGGGGTGGCGGGGGAGACCCAGTACTTC
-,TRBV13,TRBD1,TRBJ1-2,CASSSPATGDGYTF,TGTGCCAGCAGCTCACCCGCGACAGGGGATGGCTACACCTTC
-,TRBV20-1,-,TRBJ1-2,CSARDPQASNYGYTF,TGCAGTGCTAGAGATCCCCAGGCTTCAAACTATGGCTACACCTTC
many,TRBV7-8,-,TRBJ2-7,CASSLTTSSEQYF,TGTGCCAGCAGCCTAACGACATCGTCCGAGCAGTACTTC
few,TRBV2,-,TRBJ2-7,CASTPQGEAYEQYF,TGTGCCAGCACTCCACAGGGCGAAGCCTACGAGCAGTACTTC
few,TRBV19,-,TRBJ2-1,CASTPSLGFESNEQFF,TGTGCCAGTACTCCTTCGCTGGGGTTCGAAAGCAATGAGCAGTTCTTC
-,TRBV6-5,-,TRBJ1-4,CASSYTDGNEKLFF,TGTGCCAGCAGTTACACGGACGGTAATGAAAAACTGTTTTTT
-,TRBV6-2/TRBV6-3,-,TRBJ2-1,CASSGLLYNEQFF,TGTGCCAGCAGTGGACTCCTATACAATGAGCAGTTCTTC